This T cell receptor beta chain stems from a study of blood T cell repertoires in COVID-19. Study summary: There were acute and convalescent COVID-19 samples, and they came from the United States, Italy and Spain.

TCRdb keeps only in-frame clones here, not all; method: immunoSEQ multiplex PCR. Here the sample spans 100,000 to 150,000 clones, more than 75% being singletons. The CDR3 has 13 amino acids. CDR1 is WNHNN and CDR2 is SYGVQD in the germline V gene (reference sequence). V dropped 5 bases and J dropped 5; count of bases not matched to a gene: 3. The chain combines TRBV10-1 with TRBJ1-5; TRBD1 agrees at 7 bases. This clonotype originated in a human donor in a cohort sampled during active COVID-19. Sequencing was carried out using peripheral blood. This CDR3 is CASSITGDQPQHF. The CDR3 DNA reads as TGCGCCAGCAGTATAACAGGGGATCAGCCCCAGCATTTT.